The 23 T cell receptor beta chains presented below share a single source sample, sequenced in a study of CD8+CD57+ T cells in acquired aplastic anemia. It was genomic DNA that served as the template for profiling TCR beta VDJ and CDR3. Each CDR3 protein gets one entry after TCRdb re-called the reads with MiXCR. The top ten hold 15% to 20% of the sample, which has some 200,000 distinct CDR3 sequences, around 49% seen once. Sequencing involved patients with CD8+CD57+ cell expansion previously shown by flow cytometry. Sequencing was performed on sorted CD4+, CD8+, or CD8+CD57+ T cells (not recorded which) from PBMCs. All receptors derive from a human donor with aplastic anemia.

The gene calls are TRBV20-1 and TRBJ1-1, with D unresolved. CDR3 length equals 14 residues. Trimming shortened V by 0 bases and J by 9 bases, and 17 bases separated the two germline ends. CDR1 DFQATT and CDR2 SNEGSKA come from the germline V gene (reference sequence). As DNA, the CDR3 is TGCAGTGCTAGAGATTCTTCCTCACGGCCGAAAGCTTTCTTT. Its protein is CSARDSSSRPKAFF.

The V call is TRBV19, the J call TRBJ1-6; TRBD1 agrees at 8 bases. V lost 5 bases to trimming and J lost 8 bases; unmatched junction nucleotides: 8. Germline V gene sequence: CDR1 LNHDA, CDR2 SQIVND (reference sequence). The CDR3 extends over 15 amino acids. CDR3 amino acids: CASSQQGVADSPLHF. The CDR3 coding sequence is TGTGCCAGTAGTCAACAGGGGGTGGCGGATTCACCCCTCCACTTT.

Many counts were recorded for this clonotype. The genes are TRBV5-8 and TRBJ2-1; no definite D call. The CDR3 is 15 residues long. CDR1 SGHTS and CDR2 YDEGEE come from the germline V gene. V gave up 1 base and J gave up 0 bases, with 8 bases separating them. The CDR3 loop reads CASSLSVSSYNEQFF. CDR3 bases: TGTGCCAGCAGCTTGTCAGTGAGCTCCTACAATGAGCAGTTCTTC.

The chain recombines TRBV25-1 with TRBJ1-1; the D is unclear. This CDR3 has 14 amino acids. Germline V gene sequence: CDR1 MGHDK, CDR2 SYGVNS. The V end was cut by 4 bases, the J end by 1 base, with 10 bases between. CDR3 sequence (DNA): TGTGCCAGCAGTGTCCGAACCGGGAACACTGAAGCTTTCTTT. Amino acid sequence: CASSVRTGNTEAFF.

Ten or more counts support this clonotype. This chain connects TRBV28 to TRBJ1-4, with D maybe TRBD1 (5 bases). Trimming pared 4 bases from V and 8 bases from J, leaving 11 bases between. The CDR3 loop spans 13 amino acids. Germline V gene data show CDR1 as MDHEN and CDR2 as SYDVKM. CDR3 sequence: CASSWQGNEKLFF. The CDR3 bases are TGTGCCAGCAGTTGGCAGGGAAACGAAAAACTGTTTTTT.

CDR3: CASSSPGQGKTNEKLFF. The DNA of the CDR3 is TGTGCCAGCAGCTCCCCGGGACAGGGGAAAACTAATGAAAAACTGTTTTTT. The chain is built from TRBV7-8 and TRBJ1-4, with 10 bases that match TRBD1. The junction had 6 bases not matched to a gene; V was cut back by 4 bases and J by 1 base. Germline CDR1 SGHVS, CDR2 FQNEAQ. CDR3 length equals 17 residues.

The V gene is TRBV7-9, the J gene TRBJ1-6; D remains ambiguous. The CDR3 runs 20 residues. Germline CDR1 SEHNR, CDR2 FQNEAQ (reference sequence). The germline V and J ends were trimmed by 5 bases and 3 bases, with 26 bases remaining between them. In DNA, the CDR3 is TGTGCCAGCAGCCTAAAAGATGGTCGGTGGAGGGATAGCTATAATTCACCCCTCCACTTT. Protein: CASSLKDGRWRDSYNSPLHF. The full variable domain, completed using reference TRBV7-9 and TRBJ1-6, is DTGVSQNPRHKITKRGQNVTFRCDPISEHNRLYWYRQTLGQGPEFLTYFQNEAQLEKSRLLSDRFSAERPKGSFSTLEIQRTEQGDSAMYLCASSLKDGRWRDSYNSPLHFGNGTRLTVT.

Regarding this clonotype: A clone one base away is much larger, so this may be a read error. The genes are TRBV12-3 or TRBV12-4 and TRBJ2-5; 11 bases map to TRBD2. CDR3 length: 16 amino acids. DNA of the CDR3: TGTGCCAGCAGCCCCCGGGGACTAGCGGAACAAGAGGCCCAGTACTTC. This sequence encodes CASSPRGLAEQEAQYF.

This clonotype has at least ten counts. The V and J genes are TRBV6-4 and TRBJ1-3; 7 bases map to TRBD1. The germline V gene encodes CDR1 MRHNA and CDR2 SNTAGT. Trimming took 6 bases from V and 7 from J; bases not matched to a gene: 12. This CDR3 has 15 amino acids. The chain's CDR3 is CASRARQGGLNTIYF. CDR3 DNA: TGTGCCAGCAGGGCCCGACAGGGAGGTCTGAACACCATATATTTT.

This clonotype turned up a few times. This chain links TRBV4-1 with TRBJ1-1; the match to TRBD1 covers 8 bases. The CDR3 totals 17 residues. Germline values: CDR1 MGHRA, CDR2 YSYEKL. The V gene end was trimmed by 0 bases and the J gene end by 4 bases; junction bases not matched to a gene: 10. CDR3 protein: CASSQDRSDRVVTEAFF. CDR3 DNA: TGCGCCAGCAGCCAAGATCGTTCGGACAGGGTTGTCACTGAAGCTTTCTTT.

The chain combines TRBV5-1 with TRBJ2-1; TRBD2 matches 13 bases. V was clipped by 0 bases and J by 15 bases; unmatched bases: 6. This CDR3 contains 14 residues. Germline assignment: CDR1 SGHRS and CDR2 YFSETQ. CDR3 loop: CASSLGTSGSLTFF. CDR3 nucleotide sequence: TGCGCCAGCAGCTTGGGGACTAGCGGGAGTTTGACGTTCTTC.

This clonotype was detected ten times or more. The CDR3: CASSQGDRASYEQYF. CDR3 DNA sequence: TGCGCCAGCAGCCAGGGGGACAGGGCCTCCTACGAGCAGTACTTC. The genes are TRBV4-1 and TRBJ2-7; 9 nucleotides agree with TRBD1. The CDR3 is 15 amino acids. Germline CDR1 is MGHRA and CDR2 is YSYEKL. Trimming took 3 bases from V and 0 from J; bases not matched to a gene: 3.

This clonotype was counted many times. The chain has TRBV4-1 and TRBJ2-1, with 7 bases aligning to TRBD2. The CDR3 contains 16 residues. CDR1 and CDR2 (germline): MGHRA, YSYEKL. With V trimmed by 4 bases and J by 4 bases, 10 bases remained unmatched. CDR3 protein: CASSPLGGGGYNEQFF. In DNA form, the CDR3 reads TGCGCCAGCAGCCCTCTGGGTGGCGGGGGATACAATGAGCAGTTCTTC.

Comment on this clonotype: This CDR3 fails to terminate in the conserved phenylalanine or tryptophan, so it likely reflects a read error. The CDR3 sequence is CASSVPSGGLSVEQFL. The CDR3 nucleotides are TGTGCCAGCAGCGTACCATCGGGGGGCCTAAGTGTTGAGCAGTTCCTC. The rearrangement uses TRBV9 and TRBJ2-1, with D maybe TRBD2 (7 bases). Germline CDR1 SGDLS, CDR2 YYNGEE. The CDR3 extends over 16 amino acids. Trimming pared 1 base from V and 9 bases from J, leaving 20 bases between.

The sample holds many counts of this clonotype. This rearrangement joins TRBV12-3 or TRBV12-4 to TRBJ2-1, with D possibly matching TRBD2 (6 bases). The CDR3 totals 12 residues. Trimming removed 2 bases from V and 13 bases from J, with 12 bases in between. This chain's CDR3 is CASSLKGTQQFF. Here the CDR3 DNA reads TGTGCCAGCAGTTTAAAGGGGACTCAACAGTTCTTC.

This clonotype was seen many times. CDR3 loop: CSAGSNRGRGSYEQYF. Written as DNA, the CDR3 is TGCAGTGCTGGCAGCAACAGGGGGCGAGGCTCCTACGAGCAGTACTTC. J is TRBJ2-7 and V is TRBV20-1; 9 bases map to TRBD1. The CDR3 has 16 residues. CDR1 is DFQATT, CDR2 SNEGSKA, per germline (reference sequence). V shed 5 bases and J 0 bases; nucleotides not matched to a gene: 11.

The rearrangement joins TRBV20-1 to TRBJ2-7, with TRBD1 identical over 12 bases. The trim removed 2 bases at V and 3 bases at J, leaving 5 bases unmatched. CDR3 size: 15 residues. CDR1 is DFQATT and CDR2 is SNEGSKA in the germline V gene (reference sequence). CDR3 amino acids: CSARPGTGGGYEQYF. For the CDR3, the DNA is TGCAGTGCTAGACCCGGGACAGGGGGCGGCTACGAGCAGTACTTC.

This clonotype was seen at least ten times. The V and J genes are TRBV20-1 and TRBJ2-1; 11 bases are shared with TRBD1. Trimming removed 5 bases from V and 0 bases from J; junction bases left unmatched: 6. The CDR3 covers 16 residues. From germline, CDR1 is DFQATT and CDR2 SNEGSKA (reference sequence). Written as DNA, the CDR3 is TGCAGTGCTGAACCGGGACAGGGGGGCTCCTACAATGAGCAGTTCTTC. This codes for CSAEPGQGGSYNEQFF.

This clonotype was observed a few times. This CDR3 is CSARNPGQGDSPLHF. CDR3 nucleotides: TGCAGTGCTAGAAACCCGGGACAGGGCGATTCACCCCTCCACTTT. V gene TRBV20-1 combines with J gene TRBJ1-6; TRBD1 aligns across 9 bases. The V segment lost 2 bases and the J segment 8 bases; nucleotides outside the gene matches: 7. The germline CDR1 and CDR2 sequences are DFQATT and SNEGSKA (reference sequence). This CDR3 has 15 amino acids.

The V call is TRBV15, the J call TRBJ1-2, with D unclear. CDR3 length: 14 residues. V was trimmed by 2 bases and J by 2 bases, leaving 9 bases between them. CDR1 LNHNV and CDR2 YYDKDF come from the germline V gene (reference sequence). The CDR3 is CATSRPGSNYGYTF. The CDR3 region has the DNA TGTGCCACCAGCAGACCGGGGAGCAACTATGGCTACACCTTC.

As DNA, the CDR3 is TGTGCCAGTAGATTCACAGCCTTCAATCAGCCCCAGCATTTT. This translates into CASRFTAFNQPQHF. V usage is TRBV19 and J usage is TRBJ1-5; the D is unclear. The V and J ends lost 6 bases and 3 bases respectively, with 12 bases between them. Germline assignment: CDR1 LNHDA and CDR2 SQIVND (reference sequence). The CDR3 is 14 amino acids.

Note on this clonotype: Germline and junction disagree at one end, which may indicate a read error. The chain has TRBV29-1 and TRBJ2-7, with D perhaps matching TRBD1 or TRBD2 (5 bases each). The CDR3 is made up of 13 amino acids. Looked up from germline, CDR1 is SQVTM and CDR2 is ANQGSEA. This chain's CDR3 is CSVGGGVSYEQCF. CDR3 DNA: TGCAGCGTTGGTGGGGGAGTGTCCTACGAGCAGTGCTTC.

The chain has TRBV19 and TRBJ2-3, with 8 nucleotides matching TRBD1. J lost 2 bases, V lost 4 bases, and 2 bases had no gene match. The CDR3 is made up of 14 amino acids. The germline V gene encodes CDR1 LNHDA and CDR2 SQIVND (reference sequence). The CDR3 DNA is TGTGCCAGTAGTAACAGGGGGTCCACAGATACGCAGTATTTT. It yields the protein CASSNRGSTDTQYF.